The 14 T cell receptor beta chains reported below all come from one sample, sequenced in a study of control samples from healthy donors and cancer patients. Data came from immunoSEQ multiplex PCR; TCRdb stores just in-frame clones and leaves some out. This table holds approximately 30,000 clones, about 83% found once. Sample: PBMCs. Receptors were obtained from a woman in her thirties or forties with lung cancer.

The chain employs TRBV11-2 and TRBJ2-1; D may be TRBD2 (7 bases). V dropped 5 bases and J dropped 8 bases, with 19 bases sitting between them. The germline gives CDR1 SGHAT, CDR2 FQNNGV. The CDR3 sequence is 15 residues long. This CDR3 is CASSPRRGGHDEQFF. The CDR3 DNA sequence: TGTGCCAGCAGCCCGAGGAGGGGGGGCCACGATGAGCAGTTCTTC.

The chain is built from TRBV6-2 or TRBV6-3 and TRBJ2-3; D uncertain. CDR1 is MNHEY and CDR2 is SVGEGT in the germline V gene. V lost 0 bases and J 2 bases, leaving 3 bases between the germline ends. The CDR3 consists of 13 residues. As DNA, the CDR3 is TGTGCCAGCAGTTACTCGGACACAGATACGCAGTATTTT. It translates to CASSYSDTDTQYF.

The genes are TRBV7-8 and TRBJ1-1; no definite D call. V was trimmed by 2 bases and J by 4 bases, leaving 8 bases between them. The CDR3 loop spans 13 amino acids. Germline-derived CDR1 and CDR2 are SGHVS and FQNEAQ. The CDR3 DNA is TGTGCCAGCAGCTTAAGTGGAATCACTGAAGCTTTCTTT. Encoded protein: CASSLSGITEAFF.

This clone was seen only a few times. This chain connects TRBV5-1 to TRBJ1-1; tentative D call: TRBD1 (5 bases). V lost 3 bases and J lost 4, with 7 bases in between. CDR1 SGHRS and CDR2 YFSETQ come from the germline V gene. The CDR3 length is 12 residues. This chain's CDR3 is CASSWGSTEAFF. CDR3 nucleotides: TGCGCCAGCAGCTGGGGGAGCACTGAAGCTTTCTTT.

For this clone: The junction departs from germline at one end; a sequencing error may be responsible. The gene calls are TRBV11-1 and TRBJ1-1, with TRBD1 matching 8 bases. The germline gives CDR1 SGHAT, CDR2 FQDESV (reference sequence). This CDR3 region has 15 residues. CDR3 loop: CASRPLTGVKTEAFF. The CDR3 DNA follows: TGTGCCAGCAGACCCTTGACAGGGGTGAAGACTGAAGCTTTCTTT. The full variable domain, rest sourced from reference TRBV11-1 and TRBJ1-1, is EAEVAQSPRYKITEKSQAVAFWCDPISGHATLYWYRQILGQGPELLVQFQDESVVDDSQLPKDRFSAERLKGVDSTLKIQPAELGDSAMYLCASRPLTGVKTEAFFGQGTRLTVV.

The gene calls are TRBV9 and TRBJ2-1; 8 bases fit TRBD2. Trimming took 0 bases from V and 4 from J; bases not matched to a gene: 3. The CDR3 runs to 15 residues. In germline, CDR1 is SGDLS, CDR2 YYNGEE. The CDR3 region is CASSVGAGGYNEQFF. DNA of the CDR3: TGTGCCAGCAGCGTAGGCGCGGGGGGATACAATGAGCAGTTCTTC. Full variable domain (rest looked up from reference TRBV9 and TRBJ2-1): DSGVTQTPKHLITATGQRVTLRCSPRSGDLSVYWYQQSLDQGLQFLIQYYNGEERAKGNILERFSAQQFPDLHSELNLSSLELGDSALYFCASSVGAGGYNEQFFGPGTRLTVL.

The chain is built from TRBV2 and TRBJ2-7; the D is unclear. Trimming left V 6 bases short and J 0 bases short, with 9 bases between. This CDR3 region has 13 residues. The germline CDR1 and CDR2 sequences are SNHLY and FYNNEI. CDR3 protein: CASSTGLSYEQYF. The CDR3 DNA sequence: TGTGCCAGCAGCACCGGGCTCTCCTACGAGCAGTACTTC. The whole variable domain, remainder taken from reference TRBV2 and TRBJ2-7, is EPEVTQTPSHQVTQMGQEVILRCVPISNHLYFYWYRQILGQKVEFLVSFYNNEISEKSEIFDDQFSVERPDGSNFTLKIRSTKLEDSAMYFCASSTGLSYEQYFGPGTRLTVT.

The chain has TRBV7-3 and TRBJ2-5; no firm D call. The CDR3 covers 15 residues. Looked up from germline, CDR1 is SGHTA and CDR2 is FQGTGA. V lost 2 bases and J lost 3, with 13 bases in between. CDR3 region: CASSLGPGSEETQYF. CDR3 bases: TGTGCCAGCAGCTTAGGTCCAGGATCCGAAGAGACCCAGTACTTC.

V and J are TRBV29-1 and TRBJ1-2, with a possible D match to TRBD1 (5 bases). Germline V gene sequence: CDR1 SQVTM, CDR2 ANQGSEA. This CDR3 is 14 amino acids long. Trimming removed 3 bases at V and 6 bases at J, with 17 bases between. In DNA form, the CDR3 reads TGCAGCGTTGATAAGAGAGCAGGACAAAATGGCTACACCTTC. It yields the protein CSVDKRAGQNGYTF. Combining the CDR3 with reference TRBV29-1 and TRBJ1-2 gives the whole variable domain SAVISQKPSRDICQRGTSLTIQCQVDSQVTMMFWYRQQPGQSLTLIATANQGSEATYESGFVIDKFPISRPNLTFSTLTVSNMSPEDSSIYLCSVDKRAGQNGYTFGSGTRLTVV.

The V gene is TRBV5-1, the J gene TRBJ1-1; TRBD1 might be the D (5 bases). Germline V gives CDR1 SGHRS, CDR2 YFSETQ. The CDR3 loop spans 14 amino acids. Trimming removed 2 bases from V and 1 base from J, with 9 bases in between. In nucleotides, the CDR3 is TGCGCCAGCAGCTTACAGGACTGGAACACTGAAGCTTTCTTT. This gives the protein CASSLQDWNTEAFF.

This clone showed up just a few times. The V gene is TRBV9, the J gene TRBJ1-3, with D unclear. In germline, CDR1 is SGDLS, CDR2 YYNGEE. V lost 0 bases to trimming and J lost 0 bases, with 13 bases between them. This CDR3 is built from 17 residues. CDR3 amino acids: CASSVGANDYSGNTIYF. The CDR3 bases are TGTGCCAGCAGCGTAGGGGCTAATGACTACTCTGGAAACACCATATATTTT. Full variable domain (outside the CDR3, taken from reference TRBV9 and TRBJ1-3): DSGVTQTPKHLITATGQRVTLRCSPRSGDLSVYWYQQSLDQGLQFLIQYYNGEERAKGNILERFSAQQFPDLHSELNLSSLELGDSALYFCASSVGANDYSGNTIYFGEGSWLTVV.

The V call is TRBV11-3, the J call TRBJ2-5; 8 nucleotides align to TRBD2. The trim removed 1 base at V and 2 bases at J, leaving 3 bases unmatched. This CDR3 has 15 amino acids. The germline V gene has CDR1 SGHNT and CDR2 YENEEA. The CDR3 DNA reads as TGTGCCAGCAGCTTAGCCGGGGGGGCGCAAGAGACCCAGTACTTC. Amino acid sequence: CASSLAGGAQETQYF.

The chain joins TRBV11-2 to TRBJ2-5; a weak D match, TRBD1 (6 bases). This CDR3 spans 16 amino acids. V dropped 5 bases and J dropped 3 bases, with 19 bases sitting between them. The germline V gene encodes CDR1 SGHAT and CDR2 FQNNGV. The CDR3 bases are TGTGCCAGCAGCCATACAAGGACAGTTACTAAAGAGACCCAGTACTTC. Protein product: CASSHTRTVTKETQYF.

The chain has TRBV9 and TRBJ2-1, with 10 bases identical to TRBD2. Trimming removed 4 bases from V and 8 bases from J; junction bases left unmatched: 6. The CDR3 is 14 amino acids. The V gene's germline CDR1 is SGDLS and CDR2 YYNGEE. CDR3 coding DNA: TGTGCCAGCAGCTTGAGCGGGGGGGCTTATGAGCAGTTCTTC. Its protein is CASSLSGGAYEQFF.